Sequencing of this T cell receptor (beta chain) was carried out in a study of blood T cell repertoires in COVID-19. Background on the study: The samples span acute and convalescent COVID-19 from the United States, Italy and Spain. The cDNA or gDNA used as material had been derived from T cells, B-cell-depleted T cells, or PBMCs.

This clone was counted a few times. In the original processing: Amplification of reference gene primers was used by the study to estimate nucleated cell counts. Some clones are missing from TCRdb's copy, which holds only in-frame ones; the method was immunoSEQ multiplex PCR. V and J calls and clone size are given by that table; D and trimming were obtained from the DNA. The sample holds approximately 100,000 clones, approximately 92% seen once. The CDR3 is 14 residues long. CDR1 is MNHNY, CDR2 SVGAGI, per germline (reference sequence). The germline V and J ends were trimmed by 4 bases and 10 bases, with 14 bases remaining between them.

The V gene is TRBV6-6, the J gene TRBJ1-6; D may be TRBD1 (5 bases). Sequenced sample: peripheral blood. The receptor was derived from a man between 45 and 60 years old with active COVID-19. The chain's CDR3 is CASSLGGVGSPLHF. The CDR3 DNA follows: TGTGCCAGCAGTTTGGGAGGGGTAGGCTCACCCCTCCACTTT.